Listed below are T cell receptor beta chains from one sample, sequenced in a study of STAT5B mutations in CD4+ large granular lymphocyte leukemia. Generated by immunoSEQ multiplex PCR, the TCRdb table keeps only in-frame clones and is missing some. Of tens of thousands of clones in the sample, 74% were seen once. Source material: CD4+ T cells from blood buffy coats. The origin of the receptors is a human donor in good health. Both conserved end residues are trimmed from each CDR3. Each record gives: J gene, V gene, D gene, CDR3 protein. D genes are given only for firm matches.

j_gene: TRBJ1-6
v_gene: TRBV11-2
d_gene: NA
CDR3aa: ASSLRQGDNSPLH

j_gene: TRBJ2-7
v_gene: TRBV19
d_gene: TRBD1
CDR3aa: ASSRWHRDRGTLGSYEQY

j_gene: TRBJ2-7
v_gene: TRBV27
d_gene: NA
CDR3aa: ASSRLRGVQY

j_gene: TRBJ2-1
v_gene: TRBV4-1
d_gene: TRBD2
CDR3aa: ASSQETSGSYNEQF

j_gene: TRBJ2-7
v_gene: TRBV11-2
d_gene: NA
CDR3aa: ASSLSGYEQY

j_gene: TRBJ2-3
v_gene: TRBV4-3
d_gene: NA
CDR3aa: ASSQDQEGVDTQY

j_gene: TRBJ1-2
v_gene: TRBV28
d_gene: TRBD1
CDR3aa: ASSTLTGLS

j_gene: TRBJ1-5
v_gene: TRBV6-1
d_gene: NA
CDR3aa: ASSESLLQNQPQH

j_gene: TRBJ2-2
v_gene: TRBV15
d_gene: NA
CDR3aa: ATSRNSGTGELF

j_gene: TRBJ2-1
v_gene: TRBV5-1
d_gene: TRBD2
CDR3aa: ASSFREGQGEQF

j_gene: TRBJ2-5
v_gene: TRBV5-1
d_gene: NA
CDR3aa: ASSLQGGETQY

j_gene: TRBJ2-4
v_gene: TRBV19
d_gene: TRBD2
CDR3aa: ASSRRGGNKNIQY

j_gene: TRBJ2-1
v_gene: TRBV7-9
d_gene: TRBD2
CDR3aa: ASSLLLAGNNEQF

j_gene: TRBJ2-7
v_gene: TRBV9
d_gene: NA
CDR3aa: ASSPGISYEQY

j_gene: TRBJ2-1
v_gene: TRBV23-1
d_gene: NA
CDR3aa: ASPDRDADEQF

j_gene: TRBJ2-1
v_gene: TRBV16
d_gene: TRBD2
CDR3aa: ASSQSASGDNEQF

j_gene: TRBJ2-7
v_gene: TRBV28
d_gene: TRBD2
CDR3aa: ASSPLAGVSSYEQY

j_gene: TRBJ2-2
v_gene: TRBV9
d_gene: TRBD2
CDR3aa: ASGLAGGPDTGELF

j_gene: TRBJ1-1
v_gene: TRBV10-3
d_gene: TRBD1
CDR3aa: ASGQGWDTEAF

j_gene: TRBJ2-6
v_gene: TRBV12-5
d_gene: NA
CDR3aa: ASGLENRYWSSGANVLT

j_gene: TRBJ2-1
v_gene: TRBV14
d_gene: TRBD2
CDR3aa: ASSHRIPGTSGVLDSYNEQF

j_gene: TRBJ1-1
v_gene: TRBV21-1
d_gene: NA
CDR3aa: ASSKGDRDGDMNTEAF

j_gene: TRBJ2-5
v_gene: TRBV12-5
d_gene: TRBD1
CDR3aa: ASGLTRGLGETQY

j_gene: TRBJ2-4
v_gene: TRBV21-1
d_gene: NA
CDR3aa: ASSHLSGRSAKNIQY

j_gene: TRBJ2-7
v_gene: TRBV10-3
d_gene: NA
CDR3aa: AISALGSVSSYEQY

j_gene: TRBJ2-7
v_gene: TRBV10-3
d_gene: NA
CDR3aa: AISDTTVSYEQY

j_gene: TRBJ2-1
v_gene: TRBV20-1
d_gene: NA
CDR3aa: SAIYNEQF

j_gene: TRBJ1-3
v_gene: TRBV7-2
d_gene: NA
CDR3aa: ASSLQGPNSGNTIY

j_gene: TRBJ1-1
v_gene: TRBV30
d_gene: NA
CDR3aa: AWSERDARPAF

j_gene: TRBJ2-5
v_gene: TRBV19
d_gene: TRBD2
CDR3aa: ASSLIAGQETQY

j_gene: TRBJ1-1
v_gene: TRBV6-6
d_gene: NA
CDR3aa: ASRLAEDTEAF

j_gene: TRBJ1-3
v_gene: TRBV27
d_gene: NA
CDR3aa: ASSLTGTLGGNTIY

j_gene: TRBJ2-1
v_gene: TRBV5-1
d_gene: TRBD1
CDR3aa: ASSRAGGQDRYSYNEQF

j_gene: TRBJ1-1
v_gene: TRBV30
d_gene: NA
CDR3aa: AWSRDIQPEAF

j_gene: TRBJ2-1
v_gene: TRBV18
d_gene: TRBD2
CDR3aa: ASSPVVSGTSGRPNEQF

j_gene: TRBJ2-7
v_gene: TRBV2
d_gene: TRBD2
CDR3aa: ASRQTSGSYEQY

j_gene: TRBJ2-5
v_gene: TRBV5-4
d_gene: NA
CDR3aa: ASSLEIRGWETQY

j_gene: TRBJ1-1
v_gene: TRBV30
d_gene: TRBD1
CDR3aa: AWKTGGGTEAF

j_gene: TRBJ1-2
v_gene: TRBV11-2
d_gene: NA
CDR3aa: ASSPDYWTEKNYGYT

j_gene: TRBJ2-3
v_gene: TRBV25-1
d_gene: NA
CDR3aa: ASSERLSVDGTDTQY

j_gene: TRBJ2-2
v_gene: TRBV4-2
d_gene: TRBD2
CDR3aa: ASSKRYPGLAGVATGELF

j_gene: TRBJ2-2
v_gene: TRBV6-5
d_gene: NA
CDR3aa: ASKIRWDTGELF

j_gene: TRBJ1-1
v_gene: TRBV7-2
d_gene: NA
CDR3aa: ASSSPRAGTLGNTEAF